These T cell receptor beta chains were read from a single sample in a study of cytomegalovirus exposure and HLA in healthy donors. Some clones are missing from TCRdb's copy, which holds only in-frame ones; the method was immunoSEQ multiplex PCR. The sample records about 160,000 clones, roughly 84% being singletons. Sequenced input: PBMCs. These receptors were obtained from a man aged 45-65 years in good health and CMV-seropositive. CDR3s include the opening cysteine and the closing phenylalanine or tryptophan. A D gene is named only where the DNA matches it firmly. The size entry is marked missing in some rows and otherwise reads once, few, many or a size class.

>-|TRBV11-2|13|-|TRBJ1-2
CASSLEGAYGYTF
TGTGCCAGCAGCTTAGAAGGGGCCTATGGCTACACCTTC
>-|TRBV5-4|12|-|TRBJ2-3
CASSLVLDTQYF
TGTGCCAGCAGCTTGGTCCTAGATACGCAGTATTTT
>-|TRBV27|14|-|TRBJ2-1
CASSLEGAGNEQFF
TGTGCCAGCAGTTTAGAGGGGGCGGGGAATGAGCAGTTCTTC
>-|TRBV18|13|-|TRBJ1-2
CASSGGQSYGYTF
TGTGCCAGCTCAGGCGGACAGTCCTATGGCTACACCTTC
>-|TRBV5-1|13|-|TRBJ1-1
CASSSTLNTEAFF
TGCGCCAGCAGTTCGACTTTGAACACTGAAGCTTTCTTT
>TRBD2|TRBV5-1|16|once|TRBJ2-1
CASSLMVGRGVNEQFF
TGCGCCAGCAGCTTGATGGTGGGACGGGGGGTTAATGAGCAGTTCTTC
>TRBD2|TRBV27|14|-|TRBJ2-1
CASSGGGSYNEQFF
TGTGCCAGCAGTGGGGGGGGATCATACAATGAGCAGTTCTTC
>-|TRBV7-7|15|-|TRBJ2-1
CASSLTVSSYNEQFF
TGTGCTAGCAGCTTGACAGTTAGCTCCTACAATGAGCAGTTCTTC
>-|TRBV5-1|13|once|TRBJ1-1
CASSLGMGVGAFF
TGCGCCAGCAGCTTGGGGATGGGCGTCGGAGCTTTCTTT
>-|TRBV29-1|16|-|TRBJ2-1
CSVEDPRAGSYNEQFF
TGCAGCGTTGAAGATCCCCGTGCCGGCTCCTACAATGAGCAGTTCTTC
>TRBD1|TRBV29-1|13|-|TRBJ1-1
CSVEPQGATEAFF
TGCAGCGTTGAACCGCAGGGGGCCACTGAAGCTTTCTTT
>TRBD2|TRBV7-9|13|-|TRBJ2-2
CASSFGGTGELFF
TGTGCCAGCAGCTTCGGGGGGACCGGGGAGCTGTTTTTT
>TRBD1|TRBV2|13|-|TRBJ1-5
CASNRGAGQPQHF
TGTGCCAGCAACAGGGGCGCAGGGCAGCCCCAGCATTTT
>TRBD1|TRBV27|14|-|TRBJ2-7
CASRGQGDTYEQYF
TGTGCCAGCAGGGGACAGGGGGATACCTACGAGCAGTACTTC
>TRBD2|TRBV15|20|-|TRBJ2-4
CATSRDTTSGGAGAKNIQYF
TGTGCCACCAGCAGAGATACCACTAGCGGGGGGGCCGGGGCCAAAAACATTCAGTACTTC
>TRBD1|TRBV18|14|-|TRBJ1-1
CASSSDRKNTEAFF
TGTGCCAGCTCTTCGGACAGGAAGAACACTGAAGCTTTCTTT
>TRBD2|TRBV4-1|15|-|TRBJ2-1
CASSQESAGNNEQFF
TGCGCCAGCAGCCAAGAGTCAGCGGGGAACAATGAGCAGTTCTTC
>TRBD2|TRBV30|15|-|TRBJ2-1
CAWSSGLAAYNEQFF
TGTGCCTGGAGTTCGGGACTAGCGGCTTACAATGAGCAGTTCTTC
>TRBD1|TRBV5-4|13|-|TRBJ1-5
CASSSGGGQPQHF
TGTGCCAGCAGCTCAGGGGGCGGTCAGCCCCAGCATTTT
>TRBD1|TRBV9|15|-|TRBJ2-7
CASSTQGQGAQEQYF
TGTGCCAGCAGCACCCAGGGACAGGGGGCGCAGGAGCAGTACTTC
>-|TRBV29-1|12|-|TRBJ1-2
CSVTGTNYGYTF
TGCAGCGTTACCGGGACAAACTATGGCTACACCTTC
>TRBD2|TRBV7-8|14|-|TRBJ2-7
CASRYAGGSYEQYF
TGTGCCAGCAGATATGCGGGGGGCTCCTACGAGCAGTACTTC
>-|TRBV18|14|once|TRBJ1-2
CASSPWEVNYGYTF
TGTGCCAGCTCCCCTTGGGAGGTTAACTATGGCTACACCTTC
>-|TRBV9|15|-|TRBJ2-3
CASSVGLGGQDTQYF
TGTGCCAGCAGCGTAGGGCTGGGGGGGCAAGATACGCAGTATTTT